This T cell receptor (beta chain) was recorded in a study of neoadjuvant anti-PD-1 for oral cavity cancer. In the study overall: Most patients had three to four biweekly doses of 3 mg/kg nivolumab before resection.

Stated time point: after neoadjuvant nivolumab, at surgical resection. CDR3 length equals 16 residues. V lost 4 bases, J lost 1 base, and 13 bases lay in between. CDR1 and CDR2 from the germline V gene are SGHVS and FQNEAQ. Sequenced by immunoSEQ multiplex PCR; TCRdb stores in-frame clones only, minus some. The sample records some 14,000 clones, about 71% being singletons. The sequences come from PBMCs, collected after nivolumab (anti-PD-1) treatment. V usage is TRBV7-8 and J usage is TRBJ2-2; D is unresolved. The receptor was isolated from a person aged 35-79 years with oral cavity squamous cell carcinoma. The CDR3 region has the DNA TGTGCCAGCAGCTCAGGACCGTCGGGGAACACCGGGGAGCTGTTTTTT. Protein sequence: CASSSGPSGNTGELFF.